This TCR beta chain was observed in a study of CD8+CD57+ T cells in acquired aplastic anemia. Overall study context: Around 3.5 ug was the average amount of DNA from sorted CD4+ and CD8+ cells.

Profiling of TCR beta VDJ combinations and CDR3 sequences used genomic DNA as template. MiXCR, applied by TCRdb to the reads, yields one record per CDR3 protein. The table lists more than 250,000 distinct CDR3 sequences, around 82% of them singletons. Sequencing involved patients with CD8+CD57+ cell expansion previously shown by flow cytometry. The origin of this receptor is a human donor with aplastic anemia. The material sequenced was sorted CD4+, CD8+, or CD8+CD57+ T cells (not recorded which) from PBMCs.

Here the CDR3 DNA reads TGTGCCAGCAGCCCCGCAGTAGGTCCTGAAGCTTTCTTT. Amino acids: CASSPAVGPEAFF. This chain links TRBV7-2 with TRBJ1-1; D remains ambiguous. Germline lookup yields CDR1 SGHTA and CDR2 FQGNSA. V shed 5 bases and J shed 6 bases, with 13 bases lying between them. The CDR3 length is 13 residues.